This T cell receptor (beta chain) comes out of a study of blood T cell repertoires in COVID-19. Whole-study context: Sources were T cells, B-cell-depleted T cells, or PBMCs; the material itself was cDNA or gDNA.

Participants spanned ages roughly 18 to 90 years and resided in 20 to 30 US areas. Clinical history reported by participants formed the basis on which cohorts were assigned. Original handling: Counts of nucleated cells, estimated from reference gene primer amplification, were obtained. Measured with immunoSEQ multiplex PCR; TCRdb has only the in-frame clones, and not every one. From that table come the V and J calls and clone size; the DNA was used to work out D and trimming. The sample contains some 180,000 clones, 84% of which appear only once. Germline values: CDR1 LNHDA, CDR2 SQIVND (reference sequence). The V segment lost 10 bases and the J segment 1 base; nucleotides outside the gene matches: 3. The CDR3 has 13 residues.

The chain joins TRBV19 to TRBJ1-5; 8 bases are a match to TRBD1. This sequence originates from a woman aged 25 to 45 who had been exposed to COVID-19. The sequencing input was PBMCs or T cells enriched from blood (not recorded which). The CDR3 DNA sequence: TGTGCCACCGGGGACAGGAGCAATCAGCCCCAGCATTTT. Translated, it gives CATGDRSNQPQHF.